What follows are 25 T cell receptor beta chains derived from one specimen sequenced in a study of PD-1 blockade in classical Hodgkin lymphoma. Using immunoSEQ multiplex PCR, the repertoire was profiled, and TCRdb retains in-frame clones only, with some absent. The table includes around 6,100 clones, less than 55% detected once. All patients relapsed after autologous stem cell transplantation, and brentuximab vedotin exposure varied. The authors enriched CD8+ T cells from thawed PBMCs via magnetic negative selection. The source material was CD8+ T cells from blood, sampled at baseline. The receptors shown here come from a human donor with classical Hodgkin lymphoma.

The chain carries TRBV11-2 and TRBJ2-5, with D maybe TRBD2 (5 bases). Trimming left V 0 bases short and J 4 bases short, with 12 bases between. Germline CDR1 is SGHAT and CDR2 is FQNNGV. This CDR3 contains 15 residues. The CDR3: CASSLDVMGAETQYF. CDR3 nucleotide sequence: TGTGCCAGCAGCTTAGACGTGATGGGAGCAGAGACCCAGTACTTC.

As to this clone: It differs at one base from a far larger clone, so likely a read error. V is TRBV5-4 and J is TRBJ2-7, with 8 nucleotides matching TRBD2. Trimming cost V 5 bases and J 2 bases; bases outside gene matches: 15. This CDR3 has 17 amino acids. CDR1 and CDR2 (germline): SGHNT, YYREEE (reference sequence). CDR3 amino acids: CASSPGDTSGRPYEQYF. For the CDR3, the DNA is TGTGCCAGCAGTCCGGGGGATACCAGCGGGAGACCCTACGAGCAGTACTTC. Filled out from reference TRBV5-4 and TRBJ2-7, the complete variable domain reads ETGVTQSPTHLIKTRGQQVTLRCSSQSGHNTVSWYQQALGQGPQFIFQYYREEENGRGNFPPRFSGLQFPNYSSELNVNALELDDSALYLCASSPGDTSGRPYEQYFGPGTRLTVT.

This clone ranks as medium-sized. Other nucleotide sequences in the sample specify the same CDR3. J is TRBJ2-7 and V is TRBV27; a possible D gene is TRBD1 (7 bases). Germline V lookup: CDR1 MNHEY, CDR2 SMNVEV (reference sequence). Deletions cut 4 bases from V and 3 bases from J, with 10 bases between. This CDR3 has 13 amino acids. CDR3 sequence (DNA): TGTGCCAGCAGTTCAGGGGGAGGCTACGAGCAGTACTTC. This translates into CASSSGGGYEQYF.

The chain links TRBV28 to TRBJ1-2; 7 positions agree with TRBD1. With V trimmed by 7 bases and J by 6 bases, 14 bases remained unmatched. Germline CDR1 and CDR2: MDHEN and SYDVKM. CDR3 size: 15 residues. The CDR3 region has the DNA TGTGCCAGCAATCGACTTGTAGACAGGGTCGATGGCTACACCTTC. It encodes CASNRLVDRVDGYTF.

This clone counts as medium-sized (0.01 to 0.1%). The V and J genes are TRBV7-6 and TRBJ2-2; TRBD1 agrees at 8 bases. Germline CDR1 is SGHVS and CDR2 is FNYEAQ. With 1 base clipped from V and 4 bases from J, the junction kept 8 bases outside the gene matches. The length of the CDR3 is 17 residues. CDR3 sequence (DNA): TGTGCCAGCAGCTTAGGAGCAGGGGGCTTTGGCACCGGGGAGCTGTTTTTT. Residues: CASSLGAGGFGTGELFF.

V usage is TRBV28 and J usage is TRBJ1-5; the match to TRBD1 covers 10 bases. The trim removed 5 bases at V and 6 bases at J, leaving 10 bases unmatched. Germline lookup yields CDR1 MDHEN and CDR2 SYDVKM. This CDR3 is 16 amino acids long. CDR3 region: CASSPRTGGLVQPQHF. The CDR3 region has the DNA TGTGCCAGCAGTCCTCGGACAGGGGGTTTGGTTCAGCCCCAGCATTTT. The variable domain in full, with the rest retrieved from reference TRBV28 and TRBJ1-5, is DVKVTQSSRYLVKRTGEKVFLECVQDMDHENMFWYRQDPGLGLRLIYFSYDVKMKEKGDIPEGYSVSREKKERFSLILESASTNQTSMYLCASSPRTGGLVQPQHFGDGTRLSIL.

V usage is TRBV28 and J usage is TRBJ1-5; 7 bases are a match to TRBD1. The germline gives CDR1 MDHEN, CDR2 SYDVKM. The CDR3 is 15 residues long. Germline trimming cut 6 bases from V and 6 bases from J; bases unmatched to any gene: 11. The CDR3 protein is CASRPTGVQRQPQHF. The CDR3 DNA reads TGTGCCAGCAGGCCCACAGGGGTCCAGCGTCAGCCCCAGCATTTT.

CDR3: CAWSVQSRTGELFF. Written as DNA, the CDR3 is TGTGCCTGGAGTGTACAATCTCGAACCGGGGAGCTGTTTTTT. This rearrangement joins TRBV30 to TRBJ2-2; D gene ambiguous. From germline, CDR1 is GTSNPN and CDR2 SVGIG (reference sequence). The V and J ends lost 0 bases and 5 bases respectively, with 10 bases between them. This CDR3 has 14 residues.

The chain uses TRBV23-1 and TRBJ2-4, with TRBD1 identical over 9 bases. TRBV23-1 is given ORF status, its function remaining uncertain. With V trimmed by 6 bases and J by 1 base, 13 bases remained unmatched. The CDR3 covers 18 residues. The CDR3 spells CASSPGQGGLAAKNIQYF. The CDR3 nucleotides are TGCGCCAGCAGCCCGGGACAGGGAGGGTTGGCGGCCAAAAACATTCAGTACTTC.

The CDR3 nucleotides read TGTGCCATTGGAAGGGTGGGGGACACAGATACGCAGTATTTT. Translation: CAIGRVGDTDTQYF. V usage is TRBV10-3 and J usage is TRBJ2-3, with D perhaps matching TRBD1 or TRBD2 (5 bases each). V lost 9 bases to trimming and J lost 2 bases, with 15 bases between them. Germline CDR1 is ENHRY and CDR2 is SYGVKD. This CDR3 is built from 14 residues.

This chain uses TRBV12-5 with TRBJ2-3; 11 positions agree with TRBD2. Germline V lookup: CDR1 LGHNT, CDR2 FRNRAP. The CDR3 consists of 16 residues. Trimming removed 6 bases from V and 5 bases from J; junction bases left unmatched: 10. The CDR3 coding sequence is TGTGCTAGTGGGACTACTAGCGGGAGTGGTAGAGATACGCAGTATTTT. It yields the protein CASGTTSGSGRDTQYF.

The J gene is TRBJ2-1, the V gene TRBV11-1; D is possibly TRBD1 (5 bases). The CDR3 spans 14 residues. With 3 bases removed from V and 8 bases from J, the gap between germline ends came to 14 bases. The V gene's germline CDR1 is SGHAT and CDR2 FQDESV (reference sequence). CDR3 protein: CASSFRNIGDEQFF. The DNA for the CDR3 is TGTGCCAGCAGCTTTCGCAATATAGGGGATGAGCAGTTCTTC.

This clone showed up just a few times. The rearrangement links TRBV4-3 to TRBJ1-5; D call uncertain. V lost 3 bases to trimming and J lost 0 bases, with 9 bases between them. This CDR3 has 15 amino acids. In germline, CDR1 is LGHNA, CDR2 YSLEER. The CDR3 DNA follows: TGCGCCAGCAGCCACGCCTTCAATAGCAATCAGCCCCAGCATTTT. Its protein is CASSHAFNSNQPQHF.

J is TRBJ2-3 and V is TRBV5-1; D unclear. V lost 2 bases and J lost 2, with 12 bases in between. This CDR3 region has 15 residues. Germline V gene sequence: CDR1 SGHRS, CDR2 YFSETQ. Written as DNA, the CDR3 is TGCGCCAGCAGCTTCCCACTCGCGACCACAGATACGCAGTATTTT. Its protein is CASSFPLATTDTQYF.

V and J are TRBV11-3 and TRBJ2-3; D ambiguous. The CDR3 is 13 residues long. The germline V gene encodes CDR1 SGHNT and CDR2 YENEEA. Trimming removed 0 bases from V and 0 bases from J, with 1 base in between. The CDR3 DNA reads TGTGCCAGCAGCTTAGAGAGCACAGATACGCAGTATTTT. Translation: CASSLESTDTQYF.

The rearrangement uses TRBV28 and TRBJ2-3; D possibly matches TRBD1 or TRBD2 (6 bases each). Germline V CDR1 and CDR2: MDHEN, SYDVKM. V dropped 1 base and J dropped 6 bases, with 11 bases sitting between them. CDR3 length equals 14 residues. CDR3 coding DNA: TGTGCCAGCAGTTTATCCGGGGGCATCGATACGCAGTATTTT. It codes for CASSLSGGIDTQYF.

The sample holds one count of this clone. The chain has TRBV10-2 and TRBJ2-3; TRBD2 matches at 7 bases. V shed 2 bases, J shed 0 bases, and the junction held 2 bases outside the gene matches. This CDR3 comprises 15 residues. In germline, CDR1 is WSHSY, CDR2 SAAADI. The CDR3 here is CASSEAGASTDTQYF. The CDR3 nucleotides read TGCGCCAGCAGTGAGGCGGGAGCAAGCACAGATACGCAGTATTTT.

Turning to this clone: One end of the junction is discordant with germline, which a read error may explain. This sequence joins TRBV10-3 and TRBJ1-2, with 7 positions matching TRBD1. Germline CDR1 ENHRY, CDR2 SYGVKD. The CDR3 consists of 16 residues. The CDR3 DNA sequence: TGTGCCAGCAGTGCAGATGGACAGGCCCCACTACCGGGATACACCTTC. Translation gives CASSADGQAPLPGYTF.

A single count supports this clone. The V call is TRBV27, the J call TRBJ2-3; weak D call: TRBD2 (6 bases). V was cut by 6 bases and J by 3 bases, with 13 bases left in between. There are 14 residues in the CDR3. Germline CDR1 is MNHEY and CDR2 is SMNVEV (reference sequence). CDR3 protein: CASRQERATDTQYF. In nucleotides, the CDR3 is TGTGCCAGCAGACAGGAGCGGGCAACAGATACGCAGTATTTT.

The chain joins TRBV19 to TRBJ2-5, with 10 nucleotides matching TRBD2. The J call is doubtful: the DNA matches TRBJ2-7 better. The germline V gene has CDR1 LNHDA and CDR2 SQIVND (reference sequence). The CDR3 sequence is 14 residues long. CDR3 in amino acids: CASSASGRGSEQYF. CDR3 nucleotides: TGTGCCAGTTCCGCTAGCGGGAGAGGGAGCGAGCAGTACTTC.

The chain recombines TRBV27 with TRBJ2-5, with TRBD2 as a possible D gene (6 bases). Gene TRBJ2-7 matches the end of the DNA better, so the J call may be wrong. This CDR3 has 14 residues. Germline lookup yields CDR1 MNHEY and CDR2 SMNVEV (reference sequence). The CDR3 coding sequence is TGTGCCAGCAGTCCCCGCGGGGTTTTTTACGAGCAGTACTTC. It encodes CASSPRGVFYEQYF.

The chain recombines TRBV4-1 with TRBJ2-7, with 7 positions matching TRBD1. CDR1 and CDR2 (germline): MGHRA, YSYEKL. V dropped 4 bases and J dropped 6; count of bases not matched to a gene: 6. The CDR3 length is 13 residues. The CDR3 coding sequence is TGCGCCAGCAGCCTTAGGACAGGTCGCGAGCAGTACTTC. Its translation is CASSLRTGREQYF.

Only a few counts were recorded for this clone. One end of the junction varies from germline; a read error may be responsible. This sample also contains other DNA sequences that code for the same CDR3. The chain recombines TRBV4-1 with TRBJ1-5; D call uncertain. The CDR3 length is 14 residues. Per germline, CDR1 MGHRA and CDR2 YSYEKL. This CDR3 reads CASSPGGGNQPQHF. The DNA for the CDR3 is TGTGCCAGCAGCCCGGGCGGGGGCAATCAGCCCCAGCATTTT.

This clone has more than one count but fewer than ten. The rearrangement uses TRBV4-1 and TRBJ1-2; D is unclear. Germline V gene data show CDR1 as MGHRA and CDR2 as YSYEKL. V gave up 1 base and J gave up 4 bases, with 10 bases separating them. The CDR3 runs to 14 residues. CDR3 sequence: CASSQVRVAYGYTF. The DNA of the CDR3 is TGCGCCAGCAGCCAAGTGCGGGTTGCCTATGGCTACACCTTC.

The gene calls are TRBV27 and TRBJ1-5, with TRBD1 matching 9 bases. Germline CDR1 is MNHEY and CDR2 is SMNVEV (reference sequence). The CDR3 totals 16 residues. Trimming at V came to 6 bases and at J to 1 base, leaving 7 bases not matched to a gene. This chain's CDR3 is CASRQGAGGSNQPQHF. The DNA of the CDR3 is TGTGCCAGCAGACAGGGGGCGGGAGGAAGCAATCAGCCCCAGCATTTT.